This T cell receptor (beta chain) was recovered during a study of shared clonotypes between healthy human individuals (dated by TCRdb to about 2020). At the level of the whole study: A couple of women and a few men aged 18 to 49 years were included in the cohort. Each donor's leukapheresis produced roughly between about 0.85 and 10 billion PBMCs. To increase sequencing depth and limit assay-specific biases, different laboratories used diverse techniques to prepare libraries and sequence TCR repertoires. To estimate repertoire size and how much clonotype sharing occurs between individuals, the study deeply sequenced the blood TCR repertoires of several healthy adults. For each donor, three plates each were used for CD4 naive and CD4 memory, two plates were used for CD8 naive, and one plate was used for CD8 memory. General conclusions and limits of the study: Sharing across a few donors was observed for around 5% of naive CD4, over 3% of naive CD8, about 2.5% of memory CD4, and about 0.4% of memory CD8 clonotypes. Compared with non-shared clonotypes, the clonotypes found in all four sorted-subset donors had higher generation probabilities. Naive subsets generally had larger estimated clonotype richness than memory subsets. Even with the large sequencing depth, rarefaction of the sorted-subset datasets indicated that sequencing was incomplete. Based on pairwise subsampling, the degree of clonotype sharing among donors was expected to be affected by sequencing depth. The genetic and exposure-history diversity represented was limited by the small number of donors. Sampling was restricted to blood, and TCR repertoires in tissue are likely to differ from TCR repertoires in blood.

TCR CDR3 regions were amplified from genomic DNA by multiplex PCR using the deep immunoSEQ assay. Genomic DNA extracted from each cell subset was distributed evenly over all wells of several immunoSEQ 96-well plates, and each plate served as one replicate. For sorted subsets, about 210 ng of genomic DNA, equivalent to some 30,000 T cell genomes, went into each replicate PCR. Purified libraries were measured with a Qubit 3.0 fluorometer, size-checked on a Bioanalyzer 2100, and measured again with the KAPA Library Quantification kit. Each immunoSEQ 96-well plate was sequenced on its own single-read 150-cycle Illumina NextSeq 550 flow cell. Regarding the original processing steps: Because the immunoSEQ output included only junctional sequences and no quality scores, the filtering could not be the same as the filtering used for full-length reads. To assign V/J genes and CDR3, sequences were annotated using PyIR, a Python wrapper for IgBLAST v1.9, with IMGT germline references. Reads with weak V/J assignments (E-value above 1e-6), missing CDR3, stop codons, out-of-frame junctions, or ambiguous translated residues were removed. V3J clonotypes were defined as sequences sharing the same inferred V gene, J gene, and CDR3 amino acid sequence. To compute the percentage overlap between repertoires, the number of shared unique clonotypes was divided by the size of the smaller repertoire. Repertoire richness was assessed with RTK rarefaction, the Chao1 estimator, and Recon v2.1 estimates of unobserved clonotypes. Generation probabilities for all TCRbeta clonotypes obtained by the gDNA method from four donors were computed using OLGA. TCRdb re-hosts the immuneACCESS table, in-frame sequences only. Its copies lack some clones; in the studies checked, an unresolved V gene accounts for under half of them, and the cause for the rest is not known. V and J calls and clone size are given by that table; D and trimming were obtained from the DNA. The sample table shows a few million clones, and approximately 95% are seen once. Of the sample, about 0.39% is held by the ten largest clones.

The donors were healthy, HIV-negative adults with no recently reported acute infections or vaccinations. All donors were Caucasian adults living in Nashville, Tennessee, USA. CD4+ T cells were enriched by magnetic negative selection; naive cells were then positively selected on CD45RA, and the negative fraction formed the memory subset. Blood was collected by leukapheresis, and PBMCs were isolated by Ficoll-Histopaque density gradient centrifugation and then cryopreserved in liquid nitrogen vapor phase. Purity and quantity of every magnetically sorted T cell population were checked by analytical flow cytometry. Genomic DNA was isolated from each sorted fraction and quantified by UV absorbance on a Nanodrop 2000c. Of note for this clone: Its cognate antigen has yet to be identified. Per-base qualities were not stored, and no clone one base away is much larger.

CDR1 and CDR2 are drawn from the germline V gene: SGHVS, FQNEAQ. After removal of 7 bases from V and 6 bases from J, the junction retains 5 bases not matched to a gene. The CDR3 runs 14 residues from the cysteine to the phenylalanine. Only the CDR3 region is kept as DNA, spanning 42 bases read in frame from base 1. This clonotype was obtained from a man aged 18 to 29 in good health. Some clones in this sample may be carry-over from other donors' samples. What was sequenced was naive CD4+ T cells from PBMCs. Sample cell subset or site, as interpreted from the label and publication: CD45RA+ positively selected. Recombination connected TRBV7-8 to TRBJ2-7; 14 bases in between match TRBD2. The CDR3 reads CASIQGLAGAEQYF. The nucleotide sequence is TGTGCCAGCATCCAGGGACTAGCGGGAGCCGAGCAGTACTTC.